These T cell receptor beta chains were read from a single sample in a study of T cell repertoires in cytomegalovirus infection. Antigens for these TCRs are unknown. TCRdb re-derived calls from the reads in MiXCR, one entry per CDR3 protein. The repertoire has hundreds of thousands of distinct CDR3 sequences, about 30% of them found once; the top ten carry around a sixth. Material: cultured PBMCs, obtained from culture after CMV antigen stimulation. The origin of the receptors is a human donor in good health (CMV status not recorded). Some clones in this sample may be carry-over from other donors' samples. Each CDR3 is given without its conserved first and last residue. Each record gives: V gene, J gene, CDR3 protein.

>TRBV2|TRBJ1-2
ASSVMDRTYDGYT
>TRBV6-1|TRBJ2-7
ASSVGTTYEQY
>TRBV7-8|TRBJ2-1
ASSFFSGTVTYNEQF
>TRBV7-9|TRBJ2-1
ASSSIAGGPSPNNEQF
>TRBV6-1|TRBJ2-3
ASRARLGGQGTDTQY
>TRBV19|TRBJ2-1
ASSIGDGGLLNEQF
>TRBV28|TRBJ1-2
ASTVGQYGYT
>TRBV5-5|TRBJ2-5
ASSSNYQRRTGQETQY
>TRBV4-2|TRBJ2-5
ASSQDLLAGGRLETQY
>TRBV20-1|TRBJ1-3
SAESSGTIY
>TRBV18|TRBJ2-3
ASSPRGTRADTQY
>TRBV6-1|TRBJ1-1
ASSEYAGVRKAF
>TRBV5-4|TRBJ1-1
ASSHKSGADTEAF
>TRBV7-2|TRBJ1-2
ASSLGSTIYGYT
>TRBV19|TRBJ2-1
ASSISGGPNNEQF
>TRBV2|TRBJ1-5
ASSGPNQPQH
>TRBV7-2|TRBJ2-1
ASSPSLAQSHNEQF
>TRBV7-2|TRBJ1-5
ASSLVGRGQPQH
>TRBV23-1|TRBJ2-7
ASIRADLTYEQY
>TRBV6-2/TRBV6-3|TRBJ2-2
ASSSTLMELF
>TRBV7-4|TRBJ2-4
ASSLKCFPAKNIQY
>TRBV7-2|TRBJ2-2
ASSPNPRSPKLTGELF
>TRBV12-3/TRBV12-4|TRBJ1-2
ASSSGVSNGYT
>TRBV6-6|TRBJ1-5
ASSFFGQGDNQPQH
>TRBV6-1|TRBJ2-1
ASSERWSSYNEQF
>TRBV25-1|TRBJ1-1
ASTGATGGNTEAF
>TRBV15|TRBJ2-3
ATSRDHPGGSTDTQY
>TRBV7-2|TRBJ2-7
ASSPGTGADEQY
>TRBV5-6|TRBJ2-3
ASSLGLRAA
>TRBV7-9|TRBJ2-3
ASSPSAMKADTQY
>TRBV7-8|TRBJ2-1
ASSLAGGGAYNEQF
>TRBV12-3/TRBV12-4|TRBJ1-5
ASSFWYSNQPQH
>TRBV7-2|TRBJ2-7
ASSSRATGEQY
>TRBV7-2|TRBJ2-1
ASKSGGVYNEQF
>TRBV3-1|TRBJ2-1
ASSLFNSNEQF
>TRBV3-1|TRBJ1-1
ASSQVGSVGEAF
>TRBV7-9|TRBJ1-2
ASSASGTDYGYT
>TRBV6-1|TRBJ1-5
ASSGTGWSNSNQPQH
>TRBV5-6|TRBJ2-7
ASSPGGGSYEQY
>TRBV7-9|TRBJ1-3
ASSLPERNTIY
>TRBV12-3/TRBV12-4|TRBJ2-1
ASSFVPSYNEQF
>TRBV6-5|TRBJ2-7
ASRLSTSSYYEQY
>TRBV12-3/TRBV12-4|TRBJ1-5
ASSQGQGKEH
>TRBV6-1|TRBJ2-6
ASSGRTRPGVLT
>TRBV20-1|TRBJ2-7
SASRDLLGEQY
>TRBV4-2|TRBJ1-6
ASSQGNSPLH
>TRBV7-2|TRBJ2-5
ASSKISETQY
>TRBV10-3|TRBJ2-7
AISHPETGGEQY
>TRBV29-1|TRBJ2-1
SAEGAPYNEQF
>TRBV4-3|TRBJ1-4
ASSRDRFYEKLF
>TRBV2|TRBJ1-1
ASSERGQREAF
>TRBV20-1|TRBJ2-1
SARDALQASYNEQF
>TRBV29-1|TRBJ2-7
SVQGRVYEQY